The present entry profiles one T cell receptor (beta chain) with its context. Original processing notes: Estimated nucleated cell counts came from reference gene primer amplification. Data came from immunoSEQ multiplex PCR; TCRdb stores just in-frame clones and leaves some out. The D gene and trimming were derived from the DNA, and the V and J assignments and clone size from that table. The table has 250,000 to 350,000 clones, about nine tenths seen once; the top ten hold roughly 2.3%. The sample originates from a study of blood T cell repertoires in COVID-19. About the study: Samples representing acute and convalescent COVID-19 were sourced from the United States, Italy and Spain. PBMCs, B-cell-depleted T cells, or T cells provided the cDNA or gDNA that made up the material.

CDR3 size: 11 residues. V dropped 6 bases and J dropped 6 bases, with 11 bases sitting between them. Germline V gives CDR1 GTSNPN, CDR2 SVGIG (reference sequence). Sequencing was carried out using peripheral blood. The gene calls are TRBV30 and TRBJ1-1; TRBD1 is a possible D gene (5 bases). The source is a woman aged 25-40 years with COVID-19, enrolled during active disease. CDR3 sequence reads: CACGGIAEAFF. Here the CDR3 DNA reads TGTGCCTGCGGGGGTATCGCTGAAGCTTTCTTT.